This T cell receptor (beta chain) was sequenced for a study of cytomegalovirus exposure and HLA in healthy donors. The study's findings and limits: Upon later analysis, HLA-associated TCR beta chains proved more clonally expanded than other, equally common chains. Later analysis showed TCR association rates varying by HLA locus, highest for DRB1 and lowest for HLA-C.

PCR amplification relied on 60 Vbeta primers (plus 13 Jbeta primers). How the authors handled the data: Tens of millions of unique TCR beta chains, some 9.9 million of them shared, were counted by a later analysis. Generated by immunoSEQ multiplex PCR, the TCRdb table keeps only in-frame clones and is missing some. V and J calls and clone size are given by that table; D and trimming were obtained from the DNA. The table shows about 120,000 clones, with about 83% occurring only once. Worth noting for this clone: Its target is not known.

The CDR3 has 14 amino acids. V lost 6 bases and J 8 bases, leaving 17 bases between the germline ends. Germline V gene data show CDR1 as MNHEY and CDR2 as SVGAGI. The chain has TRBV6-5 and TRBJ2-1, with D maybe TRBD1 (6 bases). The receptor was derived from a woman between 35 and 50 years old in good health and CMV-seropositive. The material sequenced was PBMCs. In nucleotides, the CDR3 is TGTGCCAGCAGCCGTAGCAGGACAGTTGATGAGCAGTTCTTC. As protein: CASSRSRTVDEQFF.